Shown below are 30 T cell receptor beta chains from a single sample sequenced in a study of T cell responses to AZD1222 COVID-19 vaccine. Clones were sequenced by immunoSEQ multiplex PCR, and TCRdb holds only the in-frame ones, with some missing. The data hold just under 95,000 clones, with around 84% observed a single time. The specimen comprised peripheral blood, sampled on day 0 of AZD1222 vaccination. Source of these receptors: an adult in good health.

The chain joins TRBV6-5 to TRBJ2-7; TRBD1 is a possible D gene (6 bases). Trimming stripped 11 bases from V and 6 bases from J, with 20 bases between. This CDR3 contains 13 residues. CDR1 and CDR2 (germline): MNHEY, SVGAGI. CDR3 sequence (DNA): TGTGCCGGCGAAAGAGGGGGAATAGGCGAGCAGTACTTC. This translates into CAGERGGIGEQYF.

This clone was observed a single time. CDR3 in DNA: TGTGCCAGCAGCCATCTTACGGGCACTGAAGCTTTCTTT. Translated: CASSHLTGTEAFF. The rearrangement joins TRBV3-1 (or the pseudogene TRBV3-2) to TRBJ1-1, with D hard to call. The CDR3 totals 13 residues. V shed 3 bases and J shed 4 bases, with 9 bases lying between them. The germline V gene has CDR1 LGHDT and CDR2 YNNKEL (reference sequence).

The gene calls are TRBV4-1 and TRBJ2-7; 7 bases align to TRBD1. The CDR3 loop spans 16 amino acids. Germline CDR1 reads MGHRA; CDR2 reads YSYEKL. Germline trimming cut 1 base from V and 0 bases from J; bases unmatched to any gene: 6. CDR3 coding DNA: TGCGCCAGCAGCCAAGGTGAGACAGGGAGCTCCTACGAGCAGTACTTC. Translated: CASSQGETGSSYEQYF.

This chain uses TRBV18 with TRBJ1-4, with D possibly being TRBD1 (6 bases). The CDR3 has 15 residues. The V end was cut by 2 bases, the J end by 2 bases, with 9 bases between. Germline V lookup: CDR1 KGHSH, CDR2 LQKENI. The CDR3 DNA follows: TGTGCCAGCTCACCATCTCAGGGGACTAATGAAAAACTGTTTTTT. Translation: CASSPSQGTNEKLFF.

The V call is TRBV5-1, the J call TRBJ2-7, with 8 bases that match TRBD2. Trimming at V came to 3 bases and at J to 6 bases, leaving 5 bases not matched to a gene. In germline, CDR1 is SGHRS, CDR2 YFSETQ. The CDR3 is 13 residues long. This CDR3 reads CASSWERGLEQYF. The CDR3 DNA reads as TGCGCCAGCAGCTGGGAGCGGGGGCTCGAGCAGTACTTC.

The CDR3 is CASTDRVWGYTF. Written as DNA, the CDR3 is TGTGCCAGCACGGACAGGGTTTGGGGCTACACCTTC. This chain uses TRBV28 with TRBJ1-2; 8 positions match TRBD1. J was trimmed by 8 bases and V by 7 bases; bases with no gene match: 6. CDR1 and CDR2 (germline): MDHEN, SYDVKM. The CDR3 consists of 12 residues.

The chain is built from TRBV19 and TRBJ2-2; possibly TRBD1 or TRBD2 for D (5 bases each). Trimming stripped 6 bases from V and 1 base from J, with 15 bases between. In germline, CDR1 is LNHDA, CDR2 SQIVND (reference sequence). The CDR3 sequence is 16 residues long. The CDR3 spells CASRKGRDLNTGELFF. The CDR3 DNA follows: TGTGCCAGTAGAAAGGGACGGGATTTGAACACCGGGGAGCTGTTTTTT. The whole variable domain, remainder taken from reference TRBV19 and TRBJ2-2, is DGGITQSPKYLFRKEGQNVTLSCEQNLNHDAMYWYRQDPGQGLRLIYYSQIVNDFQKGDIAEGYSVSREKKESFPLTVTSAQKNPTAFYLCASRKGRDLNTGELFFGEGSRLTVL.

The chain recombines TRBV5-1 with TRBJ1-2; maybe TRBD1 (6 bases). CDR3 length equals 14 residues. Germline-derived CDR1 and CDR2 are SGHRS and YFSETQ. The germline V and J ends were trimmed by 2 bases and 2 bases, with 10 bases remaining between them. The CDR3 DNA reads TGCGCCAGCAGCTTTGTCAGGGGAAACTATGGCTACACCTTC. It codes for CASSFVRGNYGYTF.

The chain has TRBV29-1 and TRBJ1-2; 7 nucleotides line up with TRBD1. V trimming: 7 bases; J trimming: 2 bases; junction bases outside the gene matches: 4. This CDR3 is 12 amino acids long. Germline lookup yields CDR1 SQVTM and CDR2 ANQGSEA. The CDR3 here is CSARDSNYGYTF. Here the CDR3 DNA reads TGCAGCGCTAGGGACAGCAACTATGGCTACACCTTC. Based on the CDR3 plus reference TRBV29-1 and TRBJ1-2, the full variable domain is SAVISQKPSRDICQRGTSLTIQCQVDSQVTMMFWYRQQPGQSLTLIATANQGSEATYESGFVIDKFPISRPNLTFSTLTVSNMSPEDSSIYLCSARDSNYGYTFGSGTRLTVV.

The gene calls are TRBV6-5 and TRBJ1-4; D call uncertain. Germline V lookup: CDR1 MNHEY, CDR2 SVGAGI. V was cut by 7 bases and J by 0 bases, with 9 bases left in between. This CDR3 has 14 amino acids. The CDR3 is CASMRTATNEKLFF. In DNA form, the CDR3 reads TGTGCCAGCATGCGGACTGCAACTAATGAAAAACTGTTTTTT.

CDR3 sequence (DNA): TGTGCCAGCTCCCCCGGGACAGACTACGAGCAGTACTTC. Residues: CASSPGTDYEQYF. The chain recombines TRBV18 with TRBJ2-7, with 7 bases identical to TRBD1. The CDR3 is made up of 13 amino acids. Germline trimming cut 6 bases from V and 3 bases from J; bases unmatched to any gene: 5. Germline V gene sequence: CDR1 KGHSH, CDR2 LQKENI.

The rearrangement links TRBV5-1 to TRBJ1-4; the D is unclear. Germline values: CDR1 SGHRS, CDR2 YFSETQ. This CDR3 has 15 residues. V lost 2 bases to trimming and J lost 0 bases, with 8 bases between them. The CDR3 is CASSLSGSTNEKLFF. In DNA, the CDR3 is TGCGCCAGCAGCTTAAGTGGTTCAACTAATGAAAAACTGTTTTTT.

This clone has just one count. The rearrangement uses TRBV5-8 and TRBJ1-1; 8 bases agree with TRBD1. The length of the CDR3 is 15 residues. V shed 2 bases and J 0 bases; nucleotides not matched to a gene: 3. From germline, CDR1 is SGHTS and CDR2 YDEGEE. In DNA form, the CDR3 reads TGTGCCAGCAGCTTTCAGGGGGCTTTGAACACTGAAGCTTTCTTT. This gives the protein CASSFQGALNTEAFF.

The chain recombines TRBV25-1 with TRBJ1-3; TRBD1 matches at 9 bases. Germline V gene sequence: CDR1 MGHDK, CDR2 SYGVNS. V trimming: 8 bases; J trimming: 0 bases; junction bases outside the gene matches: 14. The CDR3 has 18 amino acids. The CDR3 coding sequence is TGTGCCAGCCCCCGAACGGACAGGGGAGCCGGCTCTGGAAACACCATATATTTT. Translated: CASPRTDRGAGSGNTIYF.

This chain connects TRBV29-1 to TRBJ2-2; D may be TRBD1 (6 bases). The CDR3 spans 14 residues. V gave up 1 base and J gave up 1 base, with 7 bases separating them. Looked up from germline, CDR1 is SQVTM and CDR2 is ANQGSEA. CDR3 amino acids: CSVEGTENTGELFF. As DNA, the CDR3 is TGCAGCGTTGAAGGGACAGAGAACACCGGGGAGCTGTTTTTT.

This clone was counted between two and nine times. The rearrangement links TRBV27 to TRBJ1-4; D remains unclear. This CDR3 region has 15 residues. Germline V gene lookup returns CDR1 MNHEY and CDR2 SMNVEV (reference sequence). The V gene lost 5 bases and the J gene lost 7 bases, with 17 bases spanning the gap. As DNA, the CDR3 is TGTGCCAGCAGTCCCAGCTTGGCCGGGGTTGAAAAACTGTTTTTT. Translation gives CASSPSLAGVEKLFF.

The genes are TRBV2 and TRBJ1-1; D gene ambiguous. Germline V gene lookup returns CDR1 SNHLY and CDR2 FYNNEI. This CDR3 is built from 14 residues. V lost 0 bases to trimming and J lost 10 bases, with 15 bases between them. As DNA, the CDR3 is TGTGCCAGCAGTGAAGCTTTACGGCGGCTGGGAGCTTTCTTT. Translating gives CASSEALRRLGAFF.

This chain uses TRBV5-1 with TRBJ1-1; D is possibly TRBD1 (6 bases). The CDR3 is 12 amino acids. CDR1 is SGHRS, CDR2 YFSETQ, per germline. V was shortened by 4 bases and J by 9 bases, with 13 bases between the two germline ends. The CDR3 DNA follows: TGCGCCAGCAGCCCGGACAGAAGCCAAGCTTTCTTT. It translates to CASSPDRSQAFF.

The chain joins TRBV9 to TRBJ2-7; 7 bases match TRBD2. V lost 3 bases to trimming and J lost 7 bases; unmatched junction nucleotides: 4. Germline loops: CDR1 SGDLS, CDR2 YYNGEE. The CDR3 extends over 12 amino acids. The CDR3 bases are TGTGCCAGCAGCGGACCCGGGGGGGAGCAGTACTTC. The encoded protein is CASSGPGGEQYF.

The chain recombines TRBV28 with TRBJ2-4; D may be TRBD2 (5 bases). There are 14 residues in the CDR3. The V end was cut by 6 bases, the J end by 4 bases, with 13 bases between. From germline, CDR1 is MDHEN and CDR2 SYDVKM. CDR3 residues: CASSPLGRKNIQYF. DNA for the CDR3: TGTGCCAGCAGCCCCCTAGGGAGAAAAAACATTCAGTACTTC.

The V call is TRBV11-3, the J call TRBJ1-1, with 7 bases lining up with TRBD1. CDR3 length: 13 amino acids. The junction had 5 bases not matched to a gene; V was cut back by 4 bases and J by 6 bases. CDR1 and CDR2 (germline): SGHNT, YENEEA. The CDR3 DNA follows: TGTGCCAGCAGCTCCGGGACAGCCCCTGAAGCTTTCTTT. This translates into CASSSGTAPEAFF.

This chain links TRBV5-1 with TRBJ2-7; no clear D gene. Trimming removed 2 bases at V and 1 base at J, with 16 bases between. Looked up from germline, CDR1 is SGHRS and CDR2 is YFSETQ. This CDR3 region has 16 residues. The chain's CDR3 is CASSLSVGVSSYEQYF. CDR3 in DNA: TGCGCCAGCAGCTTATCGGTCGGCGTCAGTTCCTACGAGCAGTACTTC.

This sequence joins TRBV29-1 and TRBJ2-7; 12 bases are shared with TRBD1. The J segment lost 6 bases and the V segment lost 7 bases, leaving 7 bases of the junction unmatched. From germline, CDR1 is SQVTM and CDR2 ANQGSEA. The CDR3 contains 13 residues. The CDR3 DNA follows: TGCAGCGCCGGGGACAGGGGGCTAGGCGAGCAGTACTTC. It is translated as CSAGDRGLGEQYF.

This clone was observed once. The CDR3 nucleotides are TGTGCCAGCAGTTTCGGCAGGGCGAACACTGAAGCTTTCTTT. Translation: CASSFGRANTEAFF. The rearrangement joins TRBV27 to TRBJ1-1; possible D gene TRBD1, 5 bases. Germline V gene lookup returns CDR1 MNHEY and CDR2 SMNVEV (reference sequence). This CDR3 has 14 amino acids. V gave up 3 bases and J gave up 1 base, with 9 bases separating them.

This rearrangement joins TRBV5-5 to TRBJ2-3; TRBD2 matches 8 bases. The germline CDR1 and CDR2 sequences are SGHKS and YYEKEE (reference sequence). This CDR3 has 18 amino acids. The trim removed 4 bases at V and 0 bases at J, leaving 13 bases unmatched. CDR3 coding DNA: TGTGCCAGCAGCCCACCGGGGGTAGCGGGAACTAGCACAGATACGCAGTATTTT. This codes for CASSPPGVAGTSTDTQYF.

The chain joins TRBV19 to TRBJ1-5; D not certain. The germline CDR1 and CDR2 sequences are LNHDA and SQIVND (reference sequence). The V end lost 7 bases, the J end lost 5 bases, and 12 bases lay between the germline ends. CDR3 size: 13 residues. The CDR3 bases are TGTGCCAGTACCCTTTATTTGGATCAGCCCCAGCATTTT. Translating it yields CASTLYLDQPQHF.

The chain links TRBV27 to TRBJ2-3; D remains unclear. This CDR3 has 11 residues. CDR1 is MNHEY, CDR2 SMNVEV, per germline (reference sequence). With 4 bases removed from V and 9 bases from J, the gap between germline ends came to 8 bases. The CDR3 region is CASSYLSTQYF. For the CDR3, the DNA is TGTGCCAGCAGTTACCTGAGCACGCAGTATTTT.

In its sample, this clone was seen once. The CDR3 sequence is CASRTRGINEQFF. For the CDR3, the DNA is TGTGCCAGCAGAACTAGGGGGATCAATGAGCAGTTCTTC. The J gene is TRBJ2-1, the V gene TRBV5-8; D perhaps matches TRBD1 (6 bases). CDR3 length: 13 amino acids. The V end lost 5 bases, the J end lost 6 bases, and 12 bases lay between the germline ends. Germline V gives CDR1 SGHTS, CDR2 YDEGEE.

The chain joins TRBV3-1 (or the pseudogene TRBV3-2) to TRBJ2-1; 9 positions agree with TRBD1. Germline V gene lookup returns CDR1 LGHDT and CDR2 YNNKEL (reference sequence). V lost 0 bases, J lost 8 bases, and 8 bases stayed unmatched. The CDR3 runs to 16 residues. The CDR3 here is CASSQDVGQGSDEQFF. CDR3 nucleotides: TGTGCCAGCAGCCAAGATGTAGGACAGGGGAGCGATGAGCAGTTCTTC.

The CDR3 region has the DNA TGTGCCAGCAGCCTAGGGCTTGAGCAGTTCTTC. As protein: CASSLGLEQFF. The chain links TRBV5-4 to TRBJ2-1; D call uncertain. The CDR3 spans 11 residues. Per germline, CDR1 SGHNT and CDR2 YYREEE (reference sequence). V lost 4 bases, J lost 9 bases, and 8 bases lay in between.